This T cell receptor (beta chain) stems from a study of blood T cell repertoires in COVID-19. Study context: There were acute and convalescent COVID-19 samples, and they came from the United States, Italy and Spain. In each case, the material was cDNA or gDNA derived from T cells, B-cell-depleted T cells, or PBMCs.

The CDR3 covers 18 residues. Between the trimmed V and J ends, which lost 3 bases and 0 bases, there was a span of 21 bases. Germline V gene lookup returns CDR1 DFQATT and CDR2 SNEGSKA (reference sequence). In the original analysis: Reference gene primer amplification gave estimated nucleated cell counts. Some clones are missing from TCRdb's copy, which holds only in-frame ones; the method was immunoSEQ multiplex PCR. That table is the source of V, J and clone size, and D and trimming were worked out from the DNA. Of 250,000 or so clones listed, 86% are singletons. Material: peripheral blood. The receptor's source is a man aged 40-49 years with active or convalescent COVID-19. The V and J genes are TRBV20-1 and TRBJ2-1, with a weak D call TRBD2 (6 bases). The CDR3 DNA follows: TGCAGTGCTAGTAATGGACTACCGAGTATTGGCTCCTACAATGAGCAGTTCTTC. It specifies CSASNGLPSIGSYNEQFF.